The rows below give T cell receptor beta chains drawn from one sample of a study of T cells in localized non-small cell lung cancer. The table came from immunoSEQ multiplex PCR; TCRdb's copy has only in-frame clones and leaves some out. The data contain approximately 9,000 clones, under 95% of them singletons. The specimen comprised peripheral blood, sampled before any cancer treatment. These receptors came from a woman aged 35-75 years with stage I squamous cell lung carcinoma. CDR3s include the opening cysteine and the closing phenylalanine or tryptophan. The D gene is left open where the match is weak. The size field is filled for only some rows; it gives once, few, many or a size class.

V gene: TRBV19
D gene: TRBD1
J gene: TRBJ2-3
clone size: .
CDR3 DNA: TGTGCCAGTAGTATAGGTACAGGGGGGGATACGCAGTATTTT
CDR3 protein: CASSIGTGGDTQYF

V gene: TRBV2
D gene: .
J gene: TRBJ1-3
clone size: .
CDR3 DNA: TGTGCCAGCAGTGATCGGCGAACTGTCTCTGGAAACACCATATATTTT
CDR3 protein: CASSDRRTVSGNTIYF

V gene: TRBV5-1
D gene: TRBD1
J gene: TRBJ2-1
clone size: .
CDR3 DNA: TGCGCCAGCAGCTTGGCCGACAGGGCATTTGGGGAGTTCTTC
CDR3 protein: CASSLADRAFGEFF

V gene: TRBV5-1
D gene: TRBD2
J gene: TRBJ2-7
clone size: .
CDR3 DNA: TGCGCCAGCAGCTTGGGGCGGGGGGCGGACGAGCAGTACTTC
CDR3 protein: CASSLGRGADEQYF

V gene: TRBV9
D gene: TRBD1
J gene: TRBJ1-1
clone size: .
CDR3 DNA: TGTGCCAGCAGCGTAGACCCCGGACAGGGTGAAGCTTTCTTT
CDR3 protein: CASSVDPGQGEAFF

V gene: TRBV11-3
D gene: .
J gene: TRBJ1-3
clone size: .
CDR3 DNA: TGTGCCAGCAGCAGGGATTCTGGAAACACCATATATTTT
CDR3 protein: CASSRDSGNTIYF

V gene: TRBV30
D gene: .
J gene: TRBJ1-4
clone size: .
CDR3 DNA: TGTGCCTGGAGTGTCGGGGCCAATGAAAAACTGTTTTTT
CDR3 protein: CAWSVGANEKLFF

V gene: TRBV14
D gene: TRBD1
J gene: TRBJ2-3
clone size: .
CDR3 DNA: TGTGCCAGCAGCCTGGGACAGGACGTGTGGTTCGTGAACACAGATACGCAGTATTTT
CDR3 protein: CASSLGQDVWFVNTDTQYF

V gene: TRBV4-1
D gene: .
J gene: TRBJ2-5
clone size: .
CDR3 DNA: TGCGCCAGCAGCCAAAGTATTGCGGGCGGCCAAGAGACCCAGTACTTC
CDR3 protein: CASSQSIAGGQETQYF

V gene: TRBV30
D gene: .
J gene: TRBJ2-7
clone size: once
CDR3 DNA: TGTGCCTGGAGCCCCTTAAGGAGAAGCGGTTCCTACGAGCAGTACTTC
CDR3 protein: CAWSPLRRSGSYEQYF

V gene: TRBV2
D gene: .
J gene: TRBJ1-4
clone size: .
CDR3 DNA: TGTGCCAGCAGGCCCCAAGGGACCGCGAATGAAAAACTGTTTTTT
CDR3 protein: CASRPQGTANEKLFF

V gene: TRBV28
D gene: .
J gene: TRBJ1-5
clone size: .
CDR3 DNA: TGTGCCAGCAGTCCGCCGAGGGGGCCCCAGCATTTT
CDR3 protein: CASSPPRGPQHF

V gene: TRBV5-1
D gene: TRBD2
J gene: TRBJ2-7
clone size: .
CDR3 DNA: TGCGCCAGCAGCTTGGAAGGGACTAGCCGCGGCGAGCAGTACTTC
CDR3 protein: CASSLEGTSRGEQYF

V gene: TRBV30
D gene: .
J gene: TRBJ1-1
clone size: few
CDR3 DNA: TGTGCCTGGGCTGGGCAGGTTGAAGCTTTCTTT
CDR3 protein: CAWAGQVEAFF

V gene: TRBV5-5
D gene: .
J gene: TRBJ2-1
clone size: .
CDR3 DNA: TGTGCCAGCAGCTTCGAGACAAGAGAGCAGTTCTTC
CDR3 protein: CASSFETREQFF

V gene: TRBV5-4
D gene: .
J gene: TRBJ2-3
clone size: few
CDR3 DNA: TGTGCCAGCACCCTCACCCCCGGAAATACGCAGTATTTT
CDR3 protein: CASTLTPGNTQYF

V gene: TRBV4-1
D gene: .
J gene: TRBJ2-5
clone size: .
CDR3 DNA: TGCGCCAGCAGCCTGACAAATCCAGAGACCCAGTACTTC
CDR3 protein: CASSLTNPETQYF

V gene: TRBV19
D gene: .
J gene: TRBJ1-4
clone size: .
CDR3 DNA: TGTGCCAGTAGTATGTATGCAGGGGTTGAAAAACTGTTTTTT
CDR3 protein: CASSMYAGVEKLFF

V gene: TRBV7-2
D gene: TRBD1
J gene: TRBJ1-1
clone size: .
CDR3 DNA: TGTGCCAGCAGCCCGAGGACAGGAATGGGAGCTTTCTTT
CDR3 protein: CASSPRTGMGAFF

V gene: TRBV5-4
D gene: TRBD1
J gene: TRBJ2-3
clone size: .
CDR3 DNA: TGTGCCAGCAGCGCCGGGACAGGGACCAGCACAGATACGCAGTATTTT
CDR3 protein: CASSAGTGTSTDTQYF

V gene: TRBV19
D gene: .
J gene: TRBJ1-5
clone size: .
CDR3 DNA: TGTGCCAGTACTGGGGGGGCTTTTCAGCCCCAGCATTTT
CDR3 protein: CASTGGAFQPQHF

V gene: TRBV4-3
D gene: .
J gene: TRBJ2-7
clone size: .
CDR3 DNA: TGCGCCAGCAGCCAAGAGGTCTGGTACGAGCAGTACTTC
CDR3 protein: CASSQEVWYEQYF

V gene: TRBV27
D gene: .
J gene: TRBJ1-2
clone size: once
CDR3 DNA: TGTGCCCCAGGAGGTATTCCAGTTAACTATGGCTACACCTTC
CDR3 protein: CAPGGIPVNYGYTF

V gene: TRBV4-1
D gene: .
J gene: TRBJ1-5
clone size: .
CDR3 DNA: TGCGCCAGCAGCGAAGAGAGTTATAGCAATCAGCCCCAGCATTTT
CDR3 protein: CASSEESYSNQPQHF

V gene: TRBV6-5
D gene: .
J gene: TRBJ1-1
clone size: .
CDR3 DNA: TGTGCCAGCAGTTACGGGGGGGTCATGAACACTGAAGCTTTCTTT
CDR3 protein: CASSYGGVMNTEAFF

V gene: TRBV9
D gene: TRBD2
J gene: TRBJ2-1
clone size: .
CDR3 DNA: TGTGCCAGCAGCCCCCGACTAGCGGGGGGGTCCTACAATGAGCAGTTCTTC
CDR3 protein: CASSPRLAGGSYNEQFF

V gene: TRBV30
D gene: .
J gene: TRBJ1-5
clone size: .
CDR3 DNA: TGTGCCTGGAGTCAGGGAGATGGCCAGCCCCAGCATTTT
CDR3 protein: CAWSQGDGQPQHF

V gene: TRBV7-3
D gene: TRBD2
J gene: TRBJ2-1
clone size: .
CDR3 DNA: TGTGCCAGCAGCTCCCCCACCAGCGGGGGGGCGGGGGAGCAGTTCTTC
CDR3 protein: CASSSPTSGGAGEQFF

V gene: TRBV28
D gene: .
J gene: TRBJ1-6
clone size: .
CDR3 DNA: TGTGCCAGCAGTCCGACAGGCAACTATAATTCACCCCTCCACTTT
CDR3 protein: CASSPTGNYNSPLHF